One and the same sample provided the 14 T cell receptor beta chains below, sequenced in a study of OX40 agonist ivuxolimab in advanced cancers. TCRdb's copy holds only in-frame clones and misses some; the assay was immunoSEQ multiplex PCR. The sample comprises about 150,000 clones, roughly 94% of which are singletons, and 0.3% to 0.35% rests with the top ten. Sample: CD4+ or CD8+ T cells sorted from blood, taken in a trial of the OX40 agonist ivuxolimab. These receptors all come from an adult with an advanced solid tumor such as melanoma, head and neck, liver or kidney cancer.

The V gene is TRBV10-3, the J gene TRBJ2-7; no clear D. The CDR3 contains 12 residues. V lost 5 bases to trimming and J lost 1 base, with 6 bases between them. Germline V gene data show CDR1 as ENHRY and CDR2 as SYGVKD. The CDR3 DNA is TGTGCCATCAGTAGATTATCCTACGAGCAGTACTTC. The encoded protein is CAISRLSYEQYF.

The chain couples TRBV7-3 to TRBJ1-2; possibly TRBD1 for D (5 bases). CDR1 and CDR2 (germline): SGHTA, FQGTGA. The CDR3 contains 15 residues. V was cut by 5 bases and J by 5 bases, with 18 bases left in between. CDR3 region: CASSPGGDSAYGYTF. In DNA form, the CDR3 reads TGTGCCAGCAGCCCCGGTGGGGACTCTGCTTATGGCTACACCTTC.

The CDR3 spells CASSLSKTRAPEAFF. CDR3 DNA: TGCGCCAGCAGCTTATCTAAGACAAGGGCCCCAGAAGCTTTCTTT. The rearrangement joins TRBV5-1 to TRBJ1-1; D not certain. Germline loops: CDR1 SGHRS, CDR2 YFSETQ. The germline V and J ends were trimmed by 2 bases and 8 bases, with 19 bases remaining between them. There are 15 residues in the CDR3. Full variable domain (rest looked up from reference TRBV5-1 and TRBJ1-1): KAGVTQTPRYLIKTRGQQVTLSCSPISGHRSVSWYQQTPGQGLQFLFEYFSETQRNKGNFPGRFSGRQFSNSRSEMNVSTLELGDSALYLCASSLSKTRAPEAFFGQGTRLTVV.

The J gene is TRBJ1-2, the V gene TRBV9; D is possibly TRBD1 (6 bases). Germline CDR1 and CDR2: SGDLS and YYNGEE. There are 15 residues in the CDR3. V shed 0 bases and J shed 3 bases, with 12 bases lying between them. DNA for the CDR3: TGTGCCAGCAGCGTAGTCCCCGGGACACACTATGGCTACACCTTC. Protein product: CASSVVPGTHYGYTF.

V gene TRBV5-1 combines with J gene TRBJ1-6; 7 bases map to TRBD1. Trimming took 4 bases from V and 5 from J; bases not matched to a gene: 6. The germline gives CDR1 SGHRS, CDR2 YFSETQ. The CDR3 covers 15 residues. CDR3 protein: CASSLPTGNNSPLHF. As DNA, the CDR3 is TGCGCCAGCAGCCTGCCGACAGGGAATAATTCACCCCTCCACTTT.

The CDR3 loop is CASAGYLGYTF. DNA of the CDR3: TGTGCCAGCGCAGGGTATTTGGGCTACACCTTC. The rearrangement links TRBV6-1 to TRBJ1-2; D is perhaps TRBD1 (5 bases). V lost 8 bases to trimming and J lost 8 bases, with 12 bases between them. This CDR3 comprises 11 residues. Germline-derived CDR1 and CDR2 are MNHNS and SASEGT.

V and J are TRBV6-6 and TRBJ2-7, with D perhaps matching TRBD1 (6 bases). V was trimmed by 6 bases and J by 3 bases, leaving 9 bases between them. The germline CDR1 and CDR2 sequences are MNHNY and SVGAGI (reference sequence). The CDR3 length is 12 residues. CDR3 coding DNA: TGTGCCAGCAGACAGGACAGCTACGAGCAGTACTTC. Its translation: CASRQDSYEQYF.

The chain is built from TRBV18 and TRBJ1-3, with D perhaps TRBD1 (5 bases). Trimming left V 5 bases short and J 2 bases short, with 19 bases between. The CDR3 length is 17 residues. The germline V gene encodes CDR1 KGHSH and CDR2 LQKENI. The CDR3 DNA follows: TGTGCCAGCTCATCCCGACAGCTGCTAGGGACTGGAAACACCATATATTTT. Translation gives CASSSRQLLGTGNTIYF. Complete variable domain (other parts from reference TRBV18 and TRBJ1-3): NAGVMQNPRHLVRRRGQEARLRCSPMKGHSHVYWYRQLPEEGLKFMVYLQKENIIDESGMPKERFSAEFPKEGPSILRIQQVVRGDSAAYFCASSSRQLLGTGNTIYFGEGSWLTVV.

The rearrangement links TRBV4-2 to TRBJ2-5; 8 nucleotides line up with TRBD1. CDR3 size: 14 residues. The ends lost 2 bases at V and 1 base at J; junction bases unmatched: 0. Germline V gene sequence: CDR1 LGHNA, CDR2 YNFKEQ. This chain's CDR3 is CASSQTGGQETQYF. The CDR3 bases are TGTGCCAGCAGCCAAACAGGGGGCCAAGAGACCCAGTACTTC.

The chain employs TRBV27 and TRBJ2-7; 7 bases agree with TRBD2. Germline lookup yields CDR1 MNHEY and CDR2 SMNVEV (reference sequence). After removal of 2 bases from V and 0 bases from J, the junction contained 4 bases not matched to a gene. This CDR3 has 15 residues. CDR3 nucleotides: TGTGCCAGCAGTTTAAGCGGGATGAGCTCCTACGAGCAGTACTTC. Protein: CASSLSGMSSYEQYF.

This chain uses TRBV27 with TRBJ1-3, with no clear D. Trimming took 3 bases from V and 0 from J, leaving 6 bases between them. The CDR3 is 14 amino acids. The germline gives CDR1 MNHEY, CDR2 SMNVEV (reference sequence). This CDR3 is CASSLEGSGNTIYF. The CDR3 DNA follows: TGTGCCAGCAGTTTGGAAGGCTCTGGAAACACCATATATTTT.

This chain connects TRBV2 to TRBJ2-7, with a possible D match to TRBD2 (6 bases). The CDR3 is made up of 15 amino acids. V was shortened by 4 bases and J by 2 bases, with 15 bases between the two germline ends. Looked up from germline, CDR1 is SNHLY and CDR2 is FYNNEI. The CDR3 loop is CASSAGLAGAYEQYF. CDR3 in DNA: TGTGCCAGCAGTGCGGGACTGGCAGGCGCCTACGAGCAGTACTTC.

This clone was detected only once. This rearrangement joins TRBV7-2 to TRBJ2-5, with TRBD2 matching over 12 bases. The V gene's germline CDR1 is SGHTA and CDR2 FQGNSA. The CDR3 consists of 18 residues. Trimming removed 1 base from V and 1 base from J; junction bases left unmatched: 7. The CDR3 DNA follows: TGTGCCAGCAGCTTAGTTACTAGCGGGGGGACCTCCCAAGAGACCCAGTACTTC. Encoded protein: CASSLVTSGGTSQETQYF. Supplemented by reference TRBV7-2 and TRBJ2-5, the full variable domain reads GAGVSQSPSNKVTEKGKDVELRCDPISGHTALYWYRQSLGQGLEFLIYFQGNSAPDKSGLPSDRFSAERTGGSVSTLTIQRTQQEDSAVYLCASSLVTSGGTSQETQYFGPGTRLLVL.

The chain joins TRBV29-1 to TRBJ2-1, with TRBD1 matching 8 bases. V lost 4 bases and J lost 7; bases outside the gene matches: 9. Germline lookup yields CDR1 SQVTM and CDR2 ANQGSEA. The CDR3 is 14 residues long. The CDR3 sequence: CSVVARGPRNEQFF. DNA for the CDR3: TGCAGCGTTGTGGCCAGGGGGCCTCGAAATGAGCAGTTCTTC.